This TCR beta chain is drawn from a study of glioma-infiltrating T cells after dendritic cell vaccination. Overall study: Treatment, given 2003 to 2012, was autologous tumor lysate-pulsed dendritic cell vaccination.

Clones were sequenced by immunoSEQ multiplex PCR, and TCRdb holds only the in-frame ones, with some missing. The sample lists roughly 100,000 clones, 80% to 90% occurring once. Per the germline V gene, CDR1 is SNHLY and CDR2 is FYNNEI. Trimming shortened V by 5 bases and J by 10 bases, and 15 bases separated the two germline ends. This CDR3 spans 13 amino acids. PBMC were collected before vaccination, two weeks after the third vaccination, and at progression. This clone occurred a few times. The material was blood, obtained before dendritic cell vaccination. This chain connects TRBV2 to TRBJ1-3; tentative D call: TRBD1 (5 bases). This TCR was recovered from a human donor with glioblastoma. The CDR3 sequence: CASSLQVGGTIYF. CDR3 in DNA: TGTGCCAGCAGTTTACAGGTCGGTGGGACCATATATTTT.